This T cell receptor beta chain was found in a study of CD8+ T cells in alopecia areata. Researchers picked out CD4+ and CD8+ T cells from PBMCs by sorting. The CDR3 spans 13 residues. V shed 4 bases and J shed 6 bases, with 10 bases lying between them. CDR1 is MGHRA and CDR2 is YSYEKL in the germline V gene. RNA was isolated and reverse transcribed to cDNA, the sequencing template. Assay used: immunoSEQ multiplex PCR; TCRdb lists only in-frame clones, some missing. Here the sample spans 150,000 to 180,000 clones, around 50% being singletons. The TCR originated in a human donor with alopecia areata. This specimen consisted of CD8+ T cells sorted from blood, obtained at week 0. The V call is TRBV4-1, the J call TRBJ1-5; D call uncertain. Written as DNA, the CDR3 is TGCGCCAGCAGCCCCTCCATGAGTCAGCCCCAGCATTTT. Translation gives CASSPSMSQPQHF.